A few counts support the clone carrying this T cell receptor beta chain. TCRdb analysed the RT-PCR reads with MiXCR anew, one entry per CDR3 protein. The profile covers hundreds of thousands of distinct CDR3 sequences, with less than 15% appearing a single time and approximately 7.6% taken by the ten largest. Germline CDR1 and CDR2: SNHLY and FYNNEI. Deletions cut 7 bases from V and 5 bases from J, with 17 bases between. The CDR3 contains 14 residues. The record originates from a study of response to subunit inactivated influenza vaccine. The chain has TRBV2 and TRBJ1-1; tentative D call: TRBD1 (5 bases). The sample in question was PBMCs from blood, obtained 14 days before vaccination. This clonotype originated in a middle-aged man who received an inactivated influenza vaccine. This CDR3 reads CASTQDTGGTEAFF. The DNA for the CDR3 is TGTGCCAGCACTCAGGACACGGGGGGTACTGAAGCTTTCTTT.